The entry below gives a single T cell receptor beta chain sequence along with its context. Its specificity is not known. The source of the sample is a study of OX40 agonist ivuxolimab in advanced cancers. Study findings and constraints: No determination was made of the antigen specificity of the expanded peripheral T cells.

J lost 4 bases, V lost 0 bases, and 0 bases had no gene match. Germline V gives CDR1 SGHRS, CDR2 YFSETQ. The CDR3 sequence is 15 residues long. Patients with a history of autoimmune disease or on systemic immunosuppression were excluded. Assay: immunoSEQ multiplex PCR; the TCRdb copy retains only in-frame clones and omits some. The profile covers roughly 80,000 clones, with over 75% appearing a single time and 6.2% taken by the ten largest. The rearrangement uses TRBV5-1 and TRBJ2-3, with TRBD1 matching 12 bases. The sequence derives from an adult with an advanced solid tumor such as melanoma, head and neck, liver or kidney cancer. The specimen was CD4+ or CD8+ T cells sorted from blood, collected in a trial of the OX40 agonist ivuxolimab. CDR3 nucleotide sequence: TGCGCCAGCAGCTTGGGGGACAGGGGGCCAGATACGCAGTATTTT. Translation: CASSLGDRGPDTQYF.